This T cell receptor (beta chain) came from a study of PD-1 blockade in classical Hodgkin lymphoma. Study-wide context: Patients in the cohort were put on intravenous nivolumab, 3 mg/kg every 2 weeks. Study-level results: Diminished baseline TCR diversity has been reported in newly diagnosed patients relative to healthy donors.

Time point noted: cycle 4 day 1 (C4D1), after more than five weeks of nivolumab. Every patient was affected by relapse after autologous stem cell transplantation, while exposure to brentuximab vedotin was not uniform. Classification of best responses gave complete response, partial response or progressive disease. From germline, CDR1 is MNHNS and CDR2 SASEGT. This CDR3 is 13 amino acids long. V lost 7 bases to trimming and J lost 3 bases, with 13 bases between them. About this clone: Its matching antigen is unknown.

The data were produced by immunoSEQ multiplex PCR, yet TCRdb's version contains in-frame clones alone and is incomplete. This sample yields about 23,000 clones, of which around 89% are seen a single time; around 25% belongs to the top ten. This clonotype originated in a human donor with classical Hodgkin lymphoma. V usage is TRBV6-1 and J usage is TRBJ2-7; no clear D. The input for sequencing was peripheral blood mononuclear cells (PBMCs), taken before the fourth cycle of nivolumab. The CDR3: CASMVVESYEQYF. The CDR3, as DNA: TGTGCCAGCATGGTGGTCGAGAGCTACGAGCAGTACTTC.